This T cell receptor (beta chain) is from a study of T cells in Graves' hyperthyroidism and ophthalmopathy. Study information: Specimen type is peripheral blood, collected at initial diagnosis prior to any treatment.

Germline CDR1 reads SGHTA; CDR2 reads FQGNSA. The CDR3 consists of 15 residues. What was amplified from RNA transcripts were TCR beta CDR3 regions. A set of HTBI primers served as the primers for a first-round RT-PCR of the TCR CDR3. Via MiXCR, TCRdb re-called the multiplex PCR reads, giving one row per CDR3 protein. The sample contains roughly 700,000 distinct CDR3 sequences, roughly a third of which appear only once. In its sample, this clonotype was seen many times. An end of the junction does not agree with germline; a read error may underlie this. Sequences were obtained from blood. The sequence derives from a middle-aged woman with Graves' hyperthyroidism. The chain combines TRBV7-2 with TRBJ2-7; 14 nucleotides agree with TRBD2. In DNA form, the CDR3 reads TGTGCCAGCAGCGTAGCCGGACTAGCGGGAGGCGAGCAGTACTTC. As protein: CASSVAGLAGGEQYF.